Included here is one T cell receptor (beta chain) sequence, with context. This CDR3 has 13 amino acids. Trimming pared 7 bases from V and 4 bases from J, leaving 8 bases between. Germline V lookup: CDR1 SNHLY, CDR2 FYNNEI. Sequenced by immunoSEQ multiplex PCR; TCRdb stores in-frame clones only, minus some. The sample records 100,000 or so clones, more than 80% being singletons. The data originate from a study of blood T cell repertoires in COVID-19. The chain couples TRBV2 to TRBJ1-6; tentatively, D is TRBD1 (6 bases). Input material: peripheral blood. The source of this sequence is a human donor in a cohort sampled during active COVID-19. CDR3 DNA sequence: TGTGCCAGCAAGGACAGATATAATTCACCCCTCCACTTT. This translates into CASKDRYNSPLHF.